The 5 T cell receptor delta chains listed next were all sequenced from one sample in a study of γδ T cells in repeated Plasmodium falciparum infection. TCRdb called clones anew from the multiplex PCR reads with CATT. The table shows tens of thousands of delta-chain clones, with over 0.9% occurring only once. Vgamma9/Vdelta2+ and Vdelta2-negative gammadelta T cells were flow-sorted from PBMC for bulk sequencing. Input material: gamma-delta T cells from blood. The receptors derive from a pool of human donors (malaria-infected and uninfected, not separated).

In regard to this clone: The likely explanation is a read error, given a far larger clone one base away. This sample also contains other DNA sequences that code for the same CDR3. The J gene is TRDJ1, the V gene TRDV1; perhaps TRDD3 as D (7 bases). From germline, CDR1 is TSWWSYY and CDR2 QGS. This CDR3 has 20 residues. The DNA of the CDR3 is TGCGCTCTTGGGTCTCCTACGCCCGGGGGGGATTATAAGTACACCGATAAACTCATCTTT. This translates into CALGSPTPGGDYKYTDKLIF.

There are a few counts of this clone. This likely stems from a read error, as it lies one base from a far larger clone. In the same sample, other DNA sequences code for this CDR3. The V and J genes are TRDV1 and TRDJ1; TRDD3 agrees at 10 bases. V trimming: 3 bases; J trimming: 1 base; junction bases outside the gene matches: 17. The CDR3 runs 20 residues. CDR1 TSWWSYY and CDR2 QGS come from the germline V gene. The DNA of the CDR3 is TGTGCTCTTGGGGATGAGTCCCTTACGGGGGATACGCGTAGCACCGATAAACTCATCTTT. Residues: CALGDESLTGDTRSTDKLIF.

Comments on this clone: TCRdb assigns this DNA the protein of a much larger clone, which departs from its translation at residue 11; this likely reflects a read error, and the protein shown comes from translating the DNA. The chain is built from TRDV1 and TRDJ1, with D possibly being TRDD3 (6 bases). The CDR3 spans 20 residues. Germline CDR1 reads TSWWSYY; CDR2 reads QGS. V lost 0 bases and J lost 0, with 23 bases in between. The CDR3 DNA follows: TGTGCTCTTGGGGAACTAGTACCCTCCAAGCGGGGGACGTACACCGATAAACTCATCTTT. This translates into CALGELVPSKRGTYTDKLIF.

Of note for this clone: For this DNA, TCRdb reports the protein of a much larger clone, which diverges at residue 25, most likely from a read error; the protein presented here is translated directly from the DNA. This sequence joins TRDV1 and TRDJ1; 7 bases fit TRDD3. Germline CDR1 and CDR2: TSWWSYY and QGS. This CDR3 is 27 amino acids long. The CDR3 is CALGELYWSFDEPRSVLGRPYTDKPIF. In DNA, the CDR3 is TGTGCTCTTGGGGAACTATATTGGTCTTTCGATGAGCCCCGAAGTGTACTGGGGAGACCTTACACCGATAAACCCATCTTT.

This clone has more than one count but fewer than ten. Translating this DNA gives a protein that differs at residue 8 from the TCRdb one, which belongs to a much larger clone; a read error is likely, and the protein shown is this translation. The rearrangement uses TRDV1 and TRDJ1; TRDD3 aligns across 7 bases. Matching the DNA to germline supplied the J gene, which TCRdb does not give. The CDR3 has 22 residues. The V and J ends lost 3 bases and 0 bases, in that order; junction bases with no gene match: 25. Germline CDR1 is TSWWSYY and CDR2 is QGS. The CDR3 region has the DNA TGTGCTCTTGGGGATGTCCGGGCTAGTTTTGCCGGTTACTGGGGATACACCGATAAACTCATCTTT. Its protein product is CALGDVRASFAGYWGYTDKLIF.